The next 27 T cell receptor beta chains were all read from a single sample in a study of human T cells and chemical hapten exposure. TCRdb ran MiXCR on the 5' RACE reads and lists one entry per CDR3 protein. The table records about 81,000 distinct CDR3 sequences, 7.7% of them present only once. Total RNA was isolated from unfractionated whole blood. The receptors originated from a male donor in good health.

The chain has TRBV14 and TRBJ1-1, with unresolved D. V was trimmed by 0 bases and J by 4 bases, leaving 3 bases between them. The V gene's germline CDR1 is SGHDN and CDR2 FVKESK. This CDR3 has 12 residues. CDR3 bases: TGTGCCAGCAGCCAAGAGGCCACTGAAGCTTTCTTT. This encodes CASSQEATEAFF. The full variable domain, rest sourced from reference TRBV14 and TRBJ1-1, is EAGVTQFPSHSVIEKGQTVTLRCDPISGHDNLYWYRRVMGKEIKFLLHFVKESKQDESGMPNNRFLAERTGGTYSTLKVQPAELEDSGVYFCASSQEATEAFFGQGTRLTVV.

There are a few counts of this clonotype. The gene calls are TRBV6-6 and TRBJ2-3; 9 positions match TRBD2. Germline-derived CDR1 and CDR2 are MNHNY and SVGAGI (reference sequence). V lost 7 bases, J lost 5 bases, and 16 bases stayed unmatched. The CDR3 loop spans 17 amino acids. CDR3 nucleotide sequence: TGTGCCAGCACCCCTTGGCCTCCGGGACTAGCCCTAGATACGCAGTATTTT. This translates into CASTPWPPGLALDTQYF.

The sample holds many counts of this clonotype. CDR3 DNA sequence: TGTGCTAGTGGTTTGGTTGGGGCAGGCGGAGGCCAGCCCCAGCATTTT. Amino acid sequence: CASGLVGAGGGQPQHF. This rearrangement joins TRBV12-5 to TRBJ1-5; weak D call: TRBD1 (5 bases). Germline V lookup: CDR1 LGHNT, CDR2 FRNRAP. This CDR3 has 16 amino acids. V lost 0 bases and J lost 7, with 16 bases in between.

This clonotype was seen ten or more times. The genes are TRBV29-1 and TRBJ2-7; a possible D gene is TRBD1 (5 bases). The CDR3 extends over 12 amino acids. The ends were cut back, 1 base at V and 4 bases at J, with 8 bases in the middle. Germline CDR1 SQVTM, CDR2 ANQGSEA. The DNA for the CDR3 is TGCAGCGTTGAAGGAAGGGGTTACGAGCAGTACTTC. Translating gives CSVEGRGYEQYF.

The chain is built from TRBV3-1 and TRBJ2-3, with 10 bases lining up with TRBD2. The CDR3 is made up of 16 amino acids. J was trimmed by 5 bases and V by 4 bases; bases with no gene match: 9. Germline V lookup: CDR1 LGHDT, CDR2 YNNKEL (reference sequence). The CDR3 DNA is TGTGCCAGCAGCCCCCGGTTAACTAGCGGGGAAGATACGCAGTATTTT. This translates into CASSPRLTSGEDTQYF.

This clonotype turned up a few times. J is TRBJ2-2 and V is TRBV7-6; D not certain. Germline lookup yields CDR1 SGHVS and CDR2 FNYEAQ. V was clipped by 5 bases and J by 4 bases, with 11 bases between them. CDR3 length: 14 residues. CDR3 sequence (DNA): TGTGCCAGCAGCGCGGCAGAGTTCACCGGGGAGCTGTTTTTT. This sequence encodes CASSAAEFTGELFF.

This clonotype turned up a few times. V is TRBV4-3 and J is TRBJ1-6, with no clear D. Trimming shortened V by 1 base and J by 5 bases, and 18 bases separated the two germline ends. CDR1 and CDR2 (germline): LGHNA, YSLEER. The CDR3 covers 18 residues. The CDR3 reads CASSQAGGSGNNNSPLHF. The CDR3, as DNA: TGCGCCAGCAGCCAAGCGGGAGGAAGCGGAAACAATAATTCACCCCTCCACTTT.

The table lists this clonotype with a few counts. The chain recombines TRBV5-1 with TRBJ1-5; perhaps TRBD1 as D (6 bases). Germline V gene lookup returns CDR1 SGHRS and CDR2 YFSETQ. V was cut by 4 bases and J by 0 bases, with 11 bases left in between. The CDR3 covers 15 residues. DNA for the CDR3: TGCGCCAGCAGCCCCAGGGGAGATAGCAATCAGCCCCAGCATTTT. This sequence encodes CASSPRGDSNQPQHF. The full variable domain, rest sourced from reference TRBV5-1 and TRBJ1-5, is KAGVTQTPRYLIKTRGQQVTLSCSPISGHRSVSWYQQTPGQGLQFLFEYFSETQRNKGNFPGRFSGRQFSNSRSEMNVSTLELGDSALYLCASSPRGDSNQPQHFGDGTRLSIL.

This clonotype has a count of ten or more. The chain has TRBV18 and TRBJ1-1; D perhaps matches TRBD1 (5 bases). V was cut by 1 base and J by 0 bases, with 12 bases left in between. The CDR3 totals 16 residues. Germline loops: CDR1 KGHSH, CDR2 LQKENI. The CDR3: CASSPLWARVNTEAFF. Here the CDR3 DNA reads TGTGCCAGCTCACCACTTTGGGCCAGGGTGAACACTGAAGCTTTCTTT.

This clonotype was seen only a few times. This rearrangement joins TRBV4-2 to TRBJ2-7; 9 nucleotides agree with TRBD2. The CDR3 loop spans 16 amino acids. Germline trimming cut 0 bases from V and 4 bases from J; bases unmatched to any gene: 7. Germline lookup yields CDR1 LGHNA and CDR2 YNFKEQ. The CDR3, as DNA: TGTGCCAGCAGCCAAGAAGTGCTAGCGGGGACTTACGAGCAGTACTTC. It codes for CASSQEVLAGTYEQYF.

The table lists this clonotype with a few counts. The J gene is TRBJ2-1, the V gene TRBV5-1, with a possible D match to TRBD2 (5 bases). This CDR3 has 14 amino acids. The V gene lost 3 bases and the J gene lost 10 bases, with 17 bases spanning the gap. Looked up from germline, CDR1 is SGHRS and CDR2 is YFSETQ. CDR3 protein: CASSSNRNGKEQFF. The CDR3 coding sequence is TGCGCCAGCAGCTCCAACCGTAACGGGAAAGAGCAGTTCTTC.

This clonotype was observed a few times. V and J are TRBV12-3 or TRBV12-4 and TRBJ2-7; D possibly matches TRBD1 or TRBD2 (6 bases each). V was shortened by 6 bases and J by 6 bases, with 15 bases between the two germline ends. The CDR3 runs to 13 residues. The CDR3 region is CASSRGRAGEQYF. Written as DNA, the CDR3 is TGTGCCAGCAGCCGGGGGCGAGCTGGCGAGCAGTACTTC.

This clonotype has more than one count but fewer than ten. This rearrangement joins TRBV4-2 to TRBJ1-2; maybe TRBD1 (6 bases). CDR1 and CDR2 (germline): LGHNA, YNFKEQ. This CDR3 has 12 residues. With 5 bases removed from V and 13 bases from J, the gap between germline ends came to 17 bases. This CDR3 is CASSTWDKPATF. The CDR3 DNA is TGTGCCAGCAGCACCTGGGACAAGCCGGCCACCTTC.

This clonotype was seen repeatedly, ten times or more. The rearrangement uses TRBV11-2 and TRBJ2-1; the D gene is possibly TRBD2 (6 bases). This CDR3 has 13 amino acids. Deletions cut 5 bases from V and 7 bases from J, with 12 bases between. Germline assignment: CDR1 SGHAT and CDR2 FQNNGV. CDR3: CASSAGLRNEQFF. In DNA form, the CDR3 reads TGTGCCAGCAGCGCCGGACTAAGAAATGAGCAGTTCTTC.

V gene TRBV11-1 combines with J gene TRBJ2-7, with D hard to call. Germline V CDR1 and CDR2: SGHAT, FQDESV (reference sequence). Trimming shortened V by 2 bases and J by 2 bases, and 13 bases separated the two germline ends. This CDR3 region has 15 residues. Written as DNA, the CDR3 is TGTGCCAGCAGCTTACGAGGCAGTGATGCCTACGAGCAGTACTTC. This gives the protein CASSLRGSDAYEQYF. The variable domain in full, with the rest retrieved from reference TRBV11-1 and TRBJ2-7, is EAEVAQSPRYKITEKSQAVAFWCDPISGHATLYWYRQILGQGPELLVQFQDESVVDDSQLPKDRFSAERLKGVDSTLKIQPAELGDSAMYLCASSLRGSDAYEQYFGPGTRLTVT.

The chain recombines TRBV7-9 with TRBJ2-3; 8 bases agree with TRBD2. There are 16 residues in the CDR3. V gave up 4 bases and J gave up 2 bases; unmatched junction bases: 8. Germline V gene lookup returns CDR1 SEHNR and CDR2 FQNEAQ (reference sequence). The CDR3 sequence: CASSSLSGGVTDTQYF. The CDR3 DNA is TGTGCCAGCAGCTCTTTAAGCGGGGGAGTCACAGATACGCAGTATTTT.

V usage is TRBV3-1 and J usage is TRBJ2-7; tentative D call: TRBD1 (6 bases). V was shortened by 1 base and J by 3 bases, with 13 bases between the two germline ends. Germline CDR1 LGHDT, CDR2 YNNKEL (reference sequence). CDR3 length equals 15 residues. The CDR3: CASSQGRTASYEQYF. The DNA of the CDR3 is TGTGCCAGCAGCCAAGGGAGGACAGCAAGCTACGAGCAGTACTTC.

This chain uses TRBV6-5 with TRBJ1-2; D is unclear. Germline V gene lookup returns CDR1 MNHEY and CDR2 SVGAGI. This CDR3 comprises 13 residues. Trimming stripped 4 bases from V and 6 bases from J, with 12 bases between. This CDR3 reads CASSFVADNGYTF. The CDR3 DNA reads TGTGCCAGCAGTTTCGTGGCCGATAATGGCTACACCTTC.

This clonotype has ten or more counts. CDR3 bases: TGTGCCAGCAGTTTTGGCAGGGATGGTCAGCCCCAGCATTTT. Translated, it gives CASSFGRDGQPQHF. The rearrangement uses TRBV12-3 or TRBV12-4 and TRBJ1-5; a weak D match, TRBD1 (5 bases). This CDR3 has 14 residues. V was cut by 3 bases and J by 6 bases, with 12 bases left in between.

This clonotype came up a few times. The chain has TRBV12-3 or TRBV12-4 and TRBJ2-3; maybe TRBD2 (7 bases). The CDR3 has 17 residues. The V gene lost 6 bases and the J gene lost 6 bases, with 25 bases spanning the gap. CDR3 residues: CASSNLRGPNSADTQYF. The CDR3, as DNA: TGTGCCAGCAGCAACCTGCGGGGGCCAAATTCTGCTGATACGCAGTATTTT.

This sequence joins TRBV7-2 and TRBJ2-1; no reliable D call. The V gene's germline CDR1 is SGHTA and CDR2 FQGNSA. The CDR3 has 16 residues. V was pared by 0 bases and J by 8 bases, with 17 bases between. CDR3 residues: CASSLAAIPSMDEQFF. CDR3 nucleotide sequence: TGTGCCAGCAGCTTAGCGGCCATCCCCTCAATGGATGAGCAGTTCTTC.

This clonotype was recorded a few times. The chain recombines TRBV2 with TRBJ1-1; D not certain. Germline CDR1 and CDR2: SNHLY and FYNNEI. V lost 10 bases, J lost 0 bases, and 3 bases lay in between. The CDR3 is 10 amino acids. The CDR3 nucleotides are TGTGCCAACCTGAACACTGAAGCTTTCTTT. The encoded protein is CANLNTEAFF.

This clonotype was found many times. The V call is TRBV4-3, the J call TRBJ2-2; TRBD1 matches 7 bases. Germline CDR1 reads LGHNA; CDR2 reads YSLEER. The CDR3 covers 13 residues. For the CDR3, the DNA is TGCGCTTCCGGGACAGACTACACCGGGGAGCTGTTTTTT. Protein product: CASGTDYTGELFF.

This clonotype has just a few counts. The chain combines TRBV3-1 with TRBJ2-1, with a possible D match to TRBD1 (6 bases). In germline, CDR1 is LGHDT, CDR2 YNNKEL (reference sequence). The ends were cut back, 6 bases at V and 2 bases at J, with 17 bases in the middle. The CDR3 sequence is 16 residues long. CDR3: CASSSNTGSPYNEQFF. The CDR3 coding sequence is TGTGCCAGCAGTTCAAATACAGGGAGCCCCTACAATGAGCAGTTCTTC.

This chain connects TRBV4-3 to TRBJ2-5, with D possibly matching TRBD2 (6 bases). Germline CDR1 and CDR2: LGHNA and YSLEER. This CDR3 contains 15 residues. The ends were cut back, 4 bases at V and 2 bases at J, with 14 bases in the middle. In DNA, the CDR3 is TGCGCCAGCAGCCCCAACATGGGACTTCAAGAGACCCAGTACTTC. The encoded protein is CASSPNMGLQETQYF.

This clonotype was counted many times. The chain combines TRBV20-1 with TRBJ2-3, with D perhaps TRBD1 (5 bases). Deletions cut 3 bases from V and 4 bases from J, with 8 bases between. The CDR3 sequence is 12 residues long. CDR1 is DFQATT, CDR2 SNEGSKA, per germline (reference sequence). DNA for the CDR3: TGCAGTGCTAGTATGGGGCCAGATACGCAGTATTTT. Protein sequence: CSASMGPDTQYF.

This clonotype was found many times. V is TRBV6-2 or TRBV6-3 and J is TRBJ1-1; D is possibly TRBD1 (5 bases). The germline CDR1 and CDR2 sequences are MNHEY and SVGEGT. The CDR3 spans 13 residues. The V end lost 6 bases, the J end lost 1 base, and 9 bases lay between the germline ends. For the CDR3, the DNA is TGTGCCAGCAGCCGACAGTCGAACACTGAAGCTTTCTTT. As protein: CASSRQSNTEAFF.